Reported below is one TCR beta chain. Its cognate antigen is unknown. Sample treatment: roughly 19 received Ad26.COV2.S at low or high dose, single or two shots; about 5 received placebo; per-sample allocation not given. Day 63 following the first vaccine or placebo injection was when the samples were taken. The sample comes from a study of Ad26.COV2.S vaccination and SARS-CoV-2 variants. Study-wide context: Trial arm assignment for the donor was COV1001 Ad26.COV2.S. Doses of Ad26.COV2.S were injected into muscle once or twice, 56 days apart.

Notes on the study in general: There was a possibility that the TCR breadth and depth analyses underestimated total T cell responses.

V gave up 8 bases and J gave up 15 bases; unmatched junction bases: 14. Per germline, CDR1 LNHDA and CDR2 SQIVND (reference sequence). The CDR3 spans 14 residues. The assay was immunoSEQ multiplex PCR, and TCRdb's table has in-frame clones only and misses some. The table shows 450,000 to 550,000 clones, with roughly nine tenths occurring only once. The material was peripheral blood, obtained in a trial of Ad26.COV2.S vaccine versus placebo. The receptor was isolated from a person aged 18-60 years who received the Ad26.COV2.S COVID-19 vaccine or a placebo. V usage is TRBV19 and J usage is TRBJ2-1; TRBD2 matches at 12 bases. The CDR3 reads CASLPSRLAGDLFF. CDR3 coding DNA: TGTGCCAGTCTCCCCTCCCGACTAGCGGGAGATCTGTTCTTC. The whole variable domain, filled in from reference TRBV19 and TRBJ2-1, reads DGGITQSPKYLFRKEGQNVTLSCEQNLNHDAMYWYRQDPGQGLRLIYYSQIVNDFQKGDIAEGYSVSREKKESFPLTVTSAQKNPTAFYLCASLPSRLAGDLFFGPGTRLTVL.